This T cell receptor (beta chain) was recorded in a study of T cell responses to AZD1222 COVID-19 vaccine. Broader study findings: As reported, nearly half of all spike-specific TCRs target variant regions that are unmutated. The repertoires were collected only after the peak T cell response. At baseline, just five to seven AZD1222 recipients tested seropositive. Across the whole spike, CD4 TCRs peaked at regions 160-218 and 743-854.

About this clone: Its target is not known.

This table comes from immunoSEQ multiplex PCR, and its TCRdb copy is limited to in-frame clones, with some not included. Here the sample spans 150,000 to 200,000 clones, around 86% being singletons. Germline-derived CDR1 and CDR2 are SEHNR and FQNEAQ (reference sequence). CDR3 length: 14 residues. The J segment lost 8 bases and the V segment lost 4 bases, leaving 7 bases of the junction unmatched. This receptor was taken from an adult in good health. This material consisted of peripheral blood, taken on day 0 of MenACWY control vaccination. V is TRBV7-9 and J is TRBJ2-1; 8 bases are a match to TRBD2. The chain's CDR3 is CASSYSGERDEQFF. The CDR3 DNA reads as TGTGCCAGCAGCTATAGCGGGGAAAGGGATGAGCAGTTCTTC.